This T cell receptor beta chain is from a study of breast tumors, draining lymph nodes, adjacent tissues. About this clonotype itself: Its antigen is as yet unknown. A much larger clone lies a single base off, so this may be a read error.

From the multiplex PCR reads, TCRdb called clonotypes with MiXCR, one entry per CDR3 protein. The profile covers about 47,000 distinct CDR3 sequences, with under 25% appearing a single time and around 8.5% taken by the ten largest. The germline CDR1 and CDR2 sequences are KGHSH and LQKENI. The CDR3 sequence is 16 residues long. General study points: Luminal-like breast cancer showed significantly greater tumor-nontumor repertoire similarity than basal-like breast cancer did. The data were judged consistent with most tumor T cells coming from lymph node and expanding in tumor.

Sequenced input: breast tumor tissue. This TCR was recovered from a female donor with breast cancer. Some clones in this sample may be carry-over from other donors' samples. The V gene is TRBV18, the J gene TRBJ2-6; D is possibly TRBD1 (5 bases). The CDR3 coding sequence is TGTGCCAGCTCACCACGATCCAGGTCTGGGGCCAACGTCCCGACTTTC. It is translated as CASSPRSRSGANVPTF.